A single sample is the source of the 24 T cell receptor beta chains below, sequenced in a study of cytomegalovirus exposure and HLA in healthy donors. This table comes from immunoSEQ multiplex PCR, and its TCRdb copy is limited to in-frame clones, with some not included. The sample carries about 160,000 clones, around 92% recorded once. The sequenced sample was PBMCs. The receptors shown here come from a man aged 18 to 29 in good health and CMV-seropositive.

The chain joins TRBV19 to TRBJ2-7, with 10 bases identical to TRBD1. Germline V gene lookup returns CDR1 LNHDA and CDR2 SQIVND (reference sequence). V shed 5 bases and J 1 base; nucleotides not matched to a gene: 5. CDR3 length: 15 amino acids. The CDR3 here is CASSLGQGLSYEQYF. For the CDR3, the DNA is TGTGCCAGTAGTCTGGGACAGGGGTTATCCTACGAGCAGTACTTC.

The rearrangement links TRBV7-3 to TRBJ2-2, with 9 bases matching TRBD2. CDR3 length: 15 residues. After removal of 5 bases from V and 0 bases from J, the junction contained 1 base not matched to a gene. Per the germline V gene, CDR1 is SGHTA and CDR2 is FQGTGA. CDR3 residues: CASSVAGANTGELFF. Written as DNA, the CDR3 is TGTGCCAGCAGCGTAGCGGGAGCGAACACCGGGGAGCTGTTTTTT. Looking up the rest from reference TRBV7-3 and TRBJ2-2 gives the full variable domain: GAGVSQTPSNKVTEKGKYVELRCDPISGHTALYWYRQSLGQGPEFLIYFQGTGAADDSGLPNDRFFAVRPEGSVSTLKIQRTERGDSAVYLCASSVAGANTGELFFGEGSRLTVL.

The chain is built from TRBV27 and TRBJ2-7, with no clear D. The germline CDR1 and CDR2 sequences are MNHEY and SMNVEV (reference sequence). The CDR3 runs 12 residues. V lost 4 bases and J lost 3, with 7 bases in between. CDR3 sequence (DNA): TGTGCCAGCAGTTCTACCCACTACGAGCAGTACTTC. Its translation is CASSSTHYEQYF.

The chain employs TRBV15 and TRBJ2-1; 13 positions match TRBD2. V shed 1 base, J shed 8 bases, and the junction held 5 bases outside the gene matches. From germline, CDR1 is LNHNV and CDR2 YYDKDF (reference sequence). The CDR3 totals 16 residues. For the CDR3, the DNA is TGTGCCACCAGCAGAGTAGGACTAGCGGGAGTGCATGAGCAGTTCTTC. The encoded protein is CATSRVGLAGVHEQFF.

The chain joins TRBV19 to TRBJ2-7, with D possibly TRBD1 on 6 matching bases. Germline V gives CDR1 LNHDA, CDR2 SQIVND (reference sequence). The CDR3 totals 16 residues. V lost 5 bases and J lost 1, with 18 bases in between. The CDR3 DNA reads as TGTGCCAGTAGTCCCGAAGGTTGGGGGACATCCTACGAGCAGTACTTC. It is translated as CASSPEGWGTSYEQYF.

The V gene is TRBV27, the J gene TRBJ2-6; D unresolved. The CDR3 sequence is 15 residues long. Germline V gene sequence: CDR1 MNHEY, CDR2 SMNVEV (reference sequence). The V end lost 2 bases, the J end lost 0 bases, and 5 bases lay between the germline ends. In DNA form, the CDR3 reads TGTGCCAGCAGTTTAGGCCTCTCTGGGGCCAACGTCCTGACTTTC. Translation: CASSLGLSGANVLTF. The complete variable domain, with remaining parts taken from reference TRBV27 and TRBJ2-6, reads EAQVTQNPRYLITVTGKKLTVTCSQNMNHEYMSWYRQDPGLGLRQIYYSMNVEVTDKGDVPEGYKVSRKEKRNFPLILESPSPNQTSLYFCASSLGLSGANVLTFGAGSRLTVL.

The DNA of the CDR3 is TGTGCCAGCAGGGTTGGGGCCTCCTACGAGCAGTACTTC. Amino acid sequence: CASRVGASYEQYF. This sequence joins TRBV28 and TRBJ2-7; D might be TRBD1 (5 bases). Trimming pared 6 bases from V and 0 bases from J, leaving 9 bases between. The CDR3 extends over 13 amino acids. Germline CDR1 is MDHEN and CDR2 is SYDVKM.

The V call is TRBV9, the J call TRBJ2-1, with 8 bases aligning to TRBD1. J lost 4 bases, V lost 0 bases, and 9 bases had no gene match. CDR1 is SGDLS and CDR2 is YYNGEE in the germline V gene. The length of the CDR3 is 17 residues. The CDR3 nucleotides are TGTGCCAGCAGCGTAGGGTACAGGGGGAGTAGGTACAATGAGCAGTTCTTC. Residues: CASSVGYRGSRYNEQFF.

The chain recombines TRBV5-1 with TRBJ1-2; TRBD1 matches at 8 bases. Trimming removed 4 bases from V and 7 bases from J; junction bases left unmatched: 12. CDR1 is SGHRS and CDR2 is YFSETQ in the germline V gene. This CDR3 region has 15 residues. Written as DNA, the CDR3 is TGCGCCAGCAGCCGATGGGGGGACAGGCTGGCTGGCTACACCTTC. Its protein is CASSRWGDRLAGYTF.

Concerning this clone: Additional DNA sequences in this sample encode the identical CDR3. The V gene is TRBV6-5, the J gene TRBJ1-4; possible D gene TRBD1, 6 bases. The CDR3 totals 14 residues. Germline V CDR1 and CDR2: MNHEY, SVGAGI. The germline V and J ends were trimmed by 3 bases and 7 bases, with 12 bases remaining between them. CDR3 nucleotides: TGTGCCAGCAGTTATGGAACAGGGTTTGAAAAACTGTTTTTT. Its protein is CASSYGTGFEKLFF.

This clone was observed a single time. The CDR3 DNA reads as TGTGCCAGCAGTTCCCTAGTCACGAATGAGCAGTTCTTC. This codes for CASSSLVTNEQFF. This chain links TRBV6-5 with TRBJ2-1, with D unclear. V dropped 4 bases and J dropped 7 bases, with 11 bases sitting between them. Germline V lookup: CDR1 MNHEY, CDR2 SVGAGI. CDR3 length: 13 amino acids.

The chain links TRBV28 to TRBJ2-3, with D unresolved. Deletions cut 8 bases from V and 1 base from J, with 10 bases between. The CDR3 consists of 13 residues. CDR1 is MDHEN and CDR2 is SYDVKM in the germline V gene. Here the CDR3 reads CASCRVGTDTQYF. Here the CDR3 DNA reads TGTGCCAGCTGTCGGGTCGGCACAGATACGCAGTATTTT.

The chain couples TRBV7-3 to TRBJ2-1; tentative D call: TRBD2 (6 bases). The CDR3 runs to 15 residues. The germline gives CDR1 SGHTA, CDR2 FQGTGA. The V gene lost 0 bases and the J gene lost 6 bases, with 12 bases spanning the gap. The CDR3 protein is CASSLTGDWFNEQFF. Here the CDR3 DNA reads TGTGCCAGCAGCTTAACGGGGGACTGGTTCAATGAGCAGTTCTTC.

The gene calls are TRBV28 and TRBJ1-4; 9 nucleotides agree with TRBD1. The CDR3 spans 15 residues. Looked up from germline, CDR1 is MDHEN and CDR2 is SYDVKM. J gave up 4 bases and V 5 bases, and 5 bases lay outside the gene matches. DNA for the CDR3: TGTGCCAGCAGTGCCCCGGGACAGGGTAATGAAAAACTGTTTTTT. This translates into CASSAPGQGNEKLFF.

This clone was picked up a small number of times. V and J are TRBV5-1 and TRBJ2-6, with D perhaps TRBD1 (5 bases). The V end was cut by 0 bases, the J end by 2 bases, with 12 bases between. In germline, CDR1 is SGHRS, CDR2 YFSETQ. The length of the CDR3 is 17 residues. The CDR3 sequence: CASSLGQPSAGANVLTF. The DNA for the CDR3 is TGCGCCAGCAGCTTGGGACAGCCCTCAGCTGGGGCCAACGTCCTGACTTTC.

The rearrangement links TRBV21-1 to TRBJ2-7; the table gives TRBD1 as D, unverified against the DNA. TRBV21-1 is noted as a pseudogene. CDR3 length: 19 amino acids. The CDR3 region has the DNA TGTGCCAGCAGCAAAAAGGAACGGGACAGATCATATAGCTCCTACGAGCAGTACTTC. This translates into CASSKKERDRSYSSYEQYF.

The genes are TRBV11-2 and TRBJ1-1, with 7 nucleotides matching TRBD1. The V gene end was trimmed by 5 bases and the J gene end by 6 bases; junction bases not matched to a gene: 9. The CDR3 sequence is 14 residues long. The germline V gene encodes CDR1 SGHAT and CDR2 FQNNGV. CDR3 sequence: CASSPDGQVSEAFF. CDR3 nucleotide sequence: TGTGCCAGCAGCCCAGACGGACAGGTTTCTGAAGCTTTCTTT.

The chain carries TRBV28 and TRBJ2-7; 14 bases fit TRBD2. Trimming cost V 5 bases and J 4 bases; bases outside gene matches: 13. CDR3 length equals 18 residues. The germline gives CDR1 MDHEN, CDR2 SYDVKM. The DNA for the CDR3 is TGTGCCAGCAGTGCGTCCGGGACTAGCGGGAGTCTCGGTTACGAGCAGTACTTC. Translating gives CASSASGTSGSLGYEQYF. The full variable domain, with the rest looked up from reference TRBV28 and TRBJ2-7, is DVKVTQSSRYLVKRTGEKVFLECVQDMDHENMFWYRQDPGLGLRLIYFSYDVKMKEKGDIPEGYSVSREKKERFSLILESASTNQTSMYLCASSASGTSGSLGYEQYFGPGTRLTVT.

The rearrangement uses TRBV5-1 and TRBJ2-3; TRBD1 aligns across 8 bases. V shed 5 bases and J 2 bases; nucleotides not matched to a gene: 13. This CDR3 region has 17 residues. Germline V lookup: CDR1 SGHRS, CDR2 YFSETQ. CDR3 region: CASSPGQGPYSTDTQYF. CDR3 DNA sequence: TGCGCCAGCAGTCCTGGACAGGGACCTTACTCCACAGATACGCAGTATTTT.

This clone was recorded a few times. The chain is built from TRBV4-2 and TRBJ2-7; 8 positions agree with TRBD2. V was clipped by 4 bases and J by 3 bases; unmatched bases: 8. This CDR3 contains 15 residues. The germline V gene encodes CDR1 LGHNA and CDR2 YNFKEQ. CDR3: CASSPSPGTSYEQYF. CDR3 sequence (DNA): TGTGCCAGCAGCCCATCGCCCGGGACTAGCTACGAGCAGTACTTC.

V usage is TRBV7-9 and J usage is TRBJ2-1, with TRBD2 matching 8 bases. J was trimmed by 0 bases and V by 1 base; bases with no gene match: 8. CDR3 length equals 18 residues. From germline, CDR1 is SEHNR and CDR2 FQNEAQ (reference sequence). Here the CDR3 DNA reads TGTGCCAGCAGCTTAGTACGGCTAGCGGGCCTCTCCTACAATGAGCAGTTCTTC. This encodes CASSLVRLAGLSYNEQFF.

To note about this clone: Mismatch with germline at one junction end may stem from a read error. The genes are TRBV7-7 and TRBJ2-5, with D possibly TRBD1 on 6 matching bases. The V gene's germline CDR1 is SSHAT and CDR2 FNYEAQ (reference sequence). The CDR3 is made up of 14 amino acids. The CDR3 is CASSFNTGQETQYF. The CDR3 bases are TGTGCTAGCAGCTTTAATACAGGGCAAGAGACCCAGTACTTC. Full variable domain (rest looked up from reference TRBV7-7 and TRBJ2-5): GAGVSQSPRYKVTKRGQDVTLRCDPISSHATLYWYQQALGQGPEFLTYFNYEAQPDKSGLPSDRFSAERPEGSISTLTIQRTEQRDSAMYRCASSFNTGQETQYFGPGTRLLVL.

The rearrangement joins TRBV7-9 to TRBJ2-3; weak D call: TRBD2 (5 bases). The V end was cut by 1 base, the J end by 0 bases, with 8 bases between. The CDR3 extends over 15 amino acids. Germline loops: CDR1 SEHNR, CDR2 FQNEAQ (reference sequence). The CDR3 DNA sequence: TGTGCCAGCAGCTTAGAAAGCGGTAGCACAGATACGCAGTATTTT. As protein: CASSLESGSTDTQYF.

The V gene is TRBV5-4, the J gene TRBJ1-2, with D uncertain. CDR3 length equals 15 residues. V lost 0 bases and J 8 bases, leaving 17 bases between the germline ends. In germline, CDR1 is SGHNT, CDR2 YYREEE (reference sequence). DNA for the CDR3: TGTGCCAGCAGCTTGGGAATCGGACTGTTCGAGGGCTACACCTTC. Its protein product is CASSLGIGLFEGYTF.